The present T cell receptor beta chain was sequenced within a study of blood T cell repertoires in COVID-19. Background on the study: Sources were T cells, B-cell-depleted T cells, or PBMCs; the material itself was cDNA or gDNA.

Per the study methods: Counts of nucleated cells, estimated from reference gene primer amplification, were obtained. TCRdb's table, derived via immunoSEQ multiplex PCR, lists solely in-frame clones and lacks some. V, J and clone size reflect that table, while D and trimming were determined from the DNA. The sample has roughly 260,000 clones, approximately 86% seen once. CDR1 SEHNR and CDR2 FQNEAQ come from the germline V gene (reference sequence). Trimming removed 0 bases from V and 5 bases from J, with 10 bases in between. The CDR3 spans 14 residues. The rearrangement joins TRBV7-9 to TRBJ1-1, with D uncertain. The specimen sequenced was peripheral blood. The TCR was taken from an elderly woman with active or convalescent COVID-19. This CDR3 reads CASSLAGPGTEAFF. Here the CDR3 DNA reads TGTGCCAGCAGCTTAGCAGGGCCGGGGACTGAAGCTTTCTTT.